The clone carrying this T cell receptor beta chain came up a few times. This specimen comes from a study of response to subunit inactivated influenza vaccine. The CDR3 totals 16 residues. The V and J ends lost 5 bases and 0 bases respectively, with 16 bases between them. Germline CDR1 reads SGHAT; CDR2 reads FQNNGV. TCRdb processed the RT-PCR reads anew with MiXCR; each CDR3 protein has one entry. The sample lists more than 200,000 distinct CDR3 sequences, less than 15% occurring once. The sequence was collected from a man aged 45-60 years who received an inactivated influenza vaccine. The source was non-naive T cells sorted from PBMCs, collected around 15 days before vaccination. This chain connects TRBV11-2 to TRBJ1-1, with D perhaps TRBD1 (6 bases). The CDR3 spells CASSKPGHTLNTEAFF. The CDR3 nucleotides read TGTGCCAGCAGCAAGCCGGGACATACCTTGAACACTGAAGCTTTCTTT.